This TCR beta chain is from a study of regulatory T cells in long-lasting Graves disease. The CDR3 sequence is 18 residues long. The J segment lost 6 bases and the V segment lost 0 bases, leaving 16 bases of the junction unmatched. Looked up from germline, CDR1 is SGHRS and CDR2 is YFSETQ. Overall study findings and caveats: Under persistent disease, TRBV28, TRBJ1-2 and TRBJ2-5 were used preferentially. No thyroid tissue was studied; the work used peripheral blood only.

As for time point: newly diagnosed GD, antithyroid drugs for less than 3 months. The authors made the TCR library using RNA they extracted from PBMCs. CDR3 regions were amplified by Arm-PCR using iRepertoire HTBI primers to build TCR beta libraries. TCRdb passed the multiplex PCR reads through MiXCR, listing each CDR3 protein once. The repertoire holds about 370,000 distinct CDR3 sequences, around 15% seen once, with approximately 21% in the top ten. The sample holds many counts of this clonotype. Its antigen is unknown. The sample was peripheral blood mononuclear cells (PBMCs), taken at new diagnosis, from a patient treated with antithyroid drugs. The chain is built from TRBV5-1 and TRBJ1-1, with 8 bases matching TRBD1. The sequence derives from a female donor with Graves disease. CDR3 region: CASSLAGLRAGGYAEAFF. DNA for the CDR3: TGCGCCAGCAGCTTGGCCGGATTGAGAGCAGGGGGCTATGCTGAAGCTTTCTTT.